Listed below are T cell receptor beta chains from one sample, sequenced in a study of T cells in Graves' hyperthyroidism and ophthalmopathy. One entry per CDR3 protein results from TCRdb running MiXCR on the multiplex PCR reads. In the table there are some 760,000 distinct CDR3 sequences, around 13% of which are singletons. Sequencing input: blood. Every receptor here comes from a woman aged 18 to 35 with Graves' hyperthyroidism. CDR3s include the opening cysteine and the closing phenylalanine or tryptophan. The D gene is left open where the match is weak. Rows may omit the clone size; those that give it use once, few, many or a size class.

clone size: many
J gene: TRBJ1-2
D gene: -
V gene: TRBV30
CDR3 DNA: TGTGCCTGGAGAGACAGTAGTCACTATGGCTACACCTTC
CDR3 protein: CAWRDSSHYGYTF

clone size: -
J gene: TRBJ2-7
D gene: -
V gene: TRBV4-3
CDR3 DNA: TGCGCCAGCAGCCAAGTCCAGGGCCCCTACGAGCAGTACTTC
CDR3 protein: CASSQVQGPYEQYF

clone size: -
J gene: TRBJ1-6
D gene: -
V gene: TRBV12-3/TRBV12-4
CDR3 DNA: TGTGCCAGCAGGGACGCAGGGTATAATTCACCCCTCCACTTT
CDR3 protein: CASRDAGYNSPLHF

clone size: -
J gene: TRBJ2-2
D gene: TRBD2
V gene: TRBV12-3/TRBV12-4
CDR3 DNA: TGTGCCAGCAGTCGGCTAGCGGGCTCGAACACCGGGGAGCTGTTTTTT
CDR3 protein: CASSRLAGSNTGELFF

clone size: few
J gene: TRBJ2-5
D gene: -
V gene: TRBV19
CDR3 DNA: TGTGCCAGTAGCCCTCTCGAGGGCGCACAAGAGACCCAGTACTTC
CDR3 protein: CASSPLEGAQETQYF

clone size: -
J gene: TRBJ2-2
D gene: -
V gene: TRBV19
CDR3 DNA: TGTGCCAGTAGTATTTTCGACGGGGCCGGGGAGCTGTTTTTT
CDR3 protein: CASSIFDGAGELFF

clone size: many
J gene: TRBJ2-1
D gene: TRBD2
V gene: TRBV6-2/TRBV6-3
CDR3 DNA: TGTGCCAGCAGTTACTGGACTAGCCGCTCCTACAATGAGCAGTTCTTC
CDR3 protein: CASSYWTSRSYNEQFF

clone size: many
J gene: TRBJ2-5
D gene: TRBD2
V gene: TRBV11-2
CDR3 DNA: TGTGCCAGCAGCTCCGTCCGGGGACTATCCCTCTGGGAGACCCAGTACTTC
CDR3 protein: CASSSVRGLSLWETQYF

clone size: -
J gene: TRBJ2-7
D gene: -
V gene: TRBV27
CDR3 DNA: TGTGCTACTCGCGGGGATGTGGAGCAGTACTTC
CDR3 protein: CATRGDVEQYF

clone size: many
J gene: TRBJ1-2
D gene: -
V gene: TRBV3-1
CDR3 DNA: TGTGCCAGCAGCCCCACCAGGGGCCATGGCTACACCTTC
CDR3 protein: CASSPTRGHGYTF

clone size: many
J gene: TRBJ2-1
D gene: TRBD2
V gene: TRBV20-1
CDR3 DNA: TGCAGTGCTAGAGACCCATGGACTAGAAAAGGCTACAATGAGCAGTTCTTC
CDR3 protein: CSARDPWTRKGYNEQFF

clone size: many
J gene: TRBJ2-7
D gene: -
V gene: TRBV7-9
CDR3 DNA: TGTGCCAGCAGCTTCGCGGTGGACGAGCAGTACTTC
CDR3 protein: CASSFAVDEQYF

clone size: -
J gene: TRBJ2-7
D gene: TRBD1
V gene: TRBV5-7
CDR3 DNA: TGTGCCAGCAGCTTGGAAGCCCCCGGGACAGCCAGGAGAAGCTCCTACGAGCAGTACTTC
CDR3 protein: CASSLEAPGTARRSSYEQYF

clone size: few
J gene: TRBJ2-5
D gene: -
V gene: TRBV28
CDR3 DNA: TGTGCCAGCCATTCGGGAGTTAGCCAGTACTTC
CDR3 protein: CASHSGVSQYF

clone size: many
J gene: TRBJ2-5
D gene: -
V gene: TRBV18
CDR3 DNA: TGTGCCAGCTCCCTAGGGAGCGGGGAGACCCAGTACTTC
CDR3 protein: CASSLGSGETQYF

clone size: -
J gene: TRBJ1-2
D gene: -
V gene: TRBV7-2
CDR3 DNA: TGTGCCAGCAGCTTAGCTGTCTCTAACTATGGCTACACCTTC
CDR3 protein: CASSLAVSNYGYTF

clone size: few
J gene: TRBJ2-7
D gene: -
V gene: TRBV10-1
CDR3 DNA: TGCGCCAGCAGTGAACAGGGATGGAGCGAGCAGTACTTC
CDR3 protein: CASSEQGWSEQYF

clone size: few
J gene: TRBJ2-7
D gene: -
V gene: TRBV6-9
CDR3 DNA: TGTGCCAGCAGTTATCTGACGGGCTCCCAGAAGCAGTACTTC
CDR3 protein: CASSYLTGSQKQYF

clone size: -
J gene: TRBJ1-4
D gene: -
V gene: TRBV19
CDR3 DNA: TGTGCCAGTAGTAATGCAGCTTTTAATGAAAAACTGTTTTTT
CDR3 protein: CASSNAAFNEKLFF

clone size: -
J gene: TRBJ2-7
D gene: -
V gene: TRBV10-1
CDR3 DNA: TGCGCCAGTCGGGACTCCTTGGGAGAGCAGTACTTC
CDR3 protein: CASRDSLGEQYF

clone size: few
J gene: TRBJ2-3
D gene: -
V gene: TRBV6-2/TRBV6-3
CDR3 DNA: TGTGCCAGCAGTTACTCGAGGCCGGGAGCCCCCGCAGATACGCAGTATTTT
CDR3 protein: CASSYSRPGAPADTQYF

clone size: once
J gene: TRBJ2-7
D gene: TRBD2
V gene: TRBV15
CDR3 DNA: TGTGCCACCAGCAGAGATTTTCGGCTAGCGGGGTACGAGCAGTACTTC
CDR3 protein: CATSRDFRLAGYEQYF

clone size: many
J gene: TRBJ2-7
D gene: -
V gene: TRBV12-3/TRBV12-4
CDR3 DNA: TGTGCCAGCTCCCTGTGGGGCTTCTACGAGCAGTACTTC
CDR3 protein: CASSLWGFYEQYF

clone size: few
J gene: TRBJ2-1
D gene: TRBD2
V gene: TRBV29-1
CDR3 DNA: TGCAGCGTCGAAGGCGGTCTAGCGGGTCCCCTTGGGACAAGCAATGAGCAGTTCTTC
CDR3 protein: CSVEGGLAGPLGTSNEQFF

clone size: few
J gene: TRBJ1-1
D gene: -
V gene: TRBV6-1
CDR3 DNA: TGTGCCAGCAGTGAACCCAACACTGAAGCTTTCTTT
CDR3 protein: CASSEPNTEAFF

clone size: -
J gene: TRBJ2-3
D gene: -
V gene: TRBV19
CDR3 DNA: TGTGCCAGTAGTATCCGGCAGGGGAGCACAGATACGCAGTATTTT
CDR3 protein: CASSIRQGSTDTQYF

clone size: few
J gene: TRBJ2-5
D gene: -
V gene: TRBV10-1
CDR3 DNA: TGCGCCAGCAGTGAGTCACCGCAGGGTTACGGGACCCAGTACTTC
CDR3 protein: CASSESPQGYGTQYF

clone size: many
J gene: TRBJ2-1
D gene: TRBD2
V gene: TRBV24-1
CDR3 DNA: TGTGCCACCAGTGATTTAGGCGGGAGCTCCTACAATGAGCAGTTCTTC
CDR3 protein: CATSDLGGSSYNEQFF

clone size: -
J gene: TRBJ1-2
D gene: -
V gene: TRBV20-1
CDR3 DNA: TGCAGTGCTAGAGGGCGTGGCTACACCTTC
CDR3 protein: CSARGRGYTF

clone size: few
J gene: TRBJ2-3
D gene: -
V gene: TRBV5-1
CDR3 DNA: TGCGCCAGCAGCTTGTATACCAGCGAGAGTGGTGTCACAGATACGCAGTATTTT
CDR3 protein: CASSLYTSESGVTDTQYF

clone size: many
J gene: TRBJ1-5
D gene: TRBD1
V gene: TRBV5-6
CDR3 DNA: TGTGCCAGCAGCTGGGGGACAGGTAGCAATCAGCCCCAGCATTTT
CDR3 protein: CASSWGTGSNQPQHF

clone size: few
J gene: TRBJ2-7
D gene: -
V gene: TRBV6-2/TRBV6-3
CDR3 DNA: TGTGCCAGCGGCCGCGACATATTCGTCTACGAGCAGTACTTC
CDR3 protein: CASGRDIFVYEQYF

clone size: -
J gene: TRBJ2-1
D gene: TRBD2
V gene: TRBV6-5
CDR3 DNA: TGTGCCAGCAGTTACGCGGGAGGATACGACAATGAGCAGTTCTTC
CDR3 protein: CASSYAGGYDNEQFF

clone size: -
J gene: TRBJ2-1
D gene: -
V gene: TRBV14
CDR3 DNA: TGTGCCAGCAGCCAAGGGATCCTAGAAAGGGTCAATGAGCAGTTCTTC
CDR3 protein: CASSQGILERVNEQFF

clone size: -
J gene: TRBJ1-2
D gene: -
V gene: TRBV28
CDR3 DNA: TGTGCCAGCACCCTGGGGGGGTATGGCTACACCTTC
CDR3 protein: CASTLGGYGYTF

clone size: many
J gene: TRBJ1-5
D gene: -
V gene: TRBV20-1
CDR3 DNA: TGCAGTGCCGTCGACAGGCTGAGGAAGCCCCAGCATTTT
CDR3 protein: CSAVDRLRKPQHF

clone size: few
J gene: TRBJ1-2
D gene: -
V gene: TRBV18
CDR3 DNA: TGTGCCAGCTCACTTGGACAGAAATACTATGGCTACACCTTC
CDR3 protein: CASSLGQKYYGYTF

clone size: many
J gene: TRBJ2-3
D gene: -
V gene: TRBV6-1
CDR3 DNA: TGTGCCAGACTGAGAAAGGGGATTCGGAGCAGATTCACAGATACGCAGTATTTT
CDR3 protein: CARLRKGIRSRFTDTQYF

clone size: many
J gene: TRBJ2-7
D gene: -
V gene: TRBV7-2
CDR3 DNA: TGTGCCAGCAGCCAAAGGCGGGGAAGCTTCTACGAGCAGTACTTC
CDR3 protein: CASSQRRGSFYEQYF

clone size: -
J gene: TRBJ2-7
D gene: -
V gene: TRBV20-1
CDR3 DNA: TGCAGTGCATTCGGAGCCTACGAGCAGTACTTC
CDR3 protein: CSAFGAYEQYF

clone size: -
J gene: TRBJ2-5
D gene: TRBD2
V gene: TRBV3-1
CDR3 DNA: TGTGCCAGCAGCTTTAGCGGGAGTAAGACCCAGTACTTC
CDR3 protein: CASSFSGSKTQYF

clone size: few
J gene: TRBJ2-5
D gene: -
V gene: TRBV10-2
CDR3 DNA: TGCGCCAGCAGGAAGACAGTCACACAAGAGACCCAGTACTTC
CDR3 protein: CASRKTVTQETQYF

clone size: many
J gene: TRBJ2-3
D gene: -
V gene: TRBV7-8
CDR3 DNA: TGTGCCAGCAGCCCTTGGACTATAACACCTTCCAGCACAGATACGCAGTATTTT
CDR3 protein: CASSPWTITPSSTDTQYF